The 2 T cell receptor beta chains reported below all come from one sample, sequenced in a study of T cells in Graves' hyperthyroidism and ophthalmopathy. Using RNA transcripts as the source, TCR beta CDR3 regions were amplified. Using the HTBI primer set, a first-round RT-PCR was run on the TCR CDR3. TCRdb re-derived calls from the multiplex PCR reads in MiXCR, one entry per CDR3 protein. The sample includes roughly 200,000 distinct CDR3 sequences, around a sixth of them seen just once. Sequenced sample: blood. The receptor set was obtained from a woman between 50 and 59 years old with Graves' hyperthyroidism.

This clonotype was seen repeatedly, ten times or more. The genes are TRBV20-1 and TRBJ2-5, with TRBD1 matching 7 bases. J was trimmed by 0 bases and V by 3 bases; bases with no gene match: 7. The germline gives CDR1 DFQATT, CDR2 SNEGSKA (reference sequence). This CDR3 contains 15 residues. CDR3 sequence reads: CSASIGTANQETQYF. The CDR3, as DNA: TGCAGTGCTAGTATCGGGACAGCTAACCAAGAGACCCAGTACTTC.

In its sample, this clonotype was seen many times. The CDR3 bases are TGCGCCAGCAGGTTTGCCGGGACTAGCGAGTCGTACGAGCAGTACTTC. Amino acid sequence: CASRFAGTSESYEQYF. The V gene is TRBV5-1, the J gene TRBJ2-7, with 10 bases lining up with TRBD2. The CDR3 spans 16 residues. Germline trimming cut 5 bases from V and 4 bases from J; bases unmatched to any gene: 12. Germline values: CDR1 SGHRS, CDR2 YFSETQ.